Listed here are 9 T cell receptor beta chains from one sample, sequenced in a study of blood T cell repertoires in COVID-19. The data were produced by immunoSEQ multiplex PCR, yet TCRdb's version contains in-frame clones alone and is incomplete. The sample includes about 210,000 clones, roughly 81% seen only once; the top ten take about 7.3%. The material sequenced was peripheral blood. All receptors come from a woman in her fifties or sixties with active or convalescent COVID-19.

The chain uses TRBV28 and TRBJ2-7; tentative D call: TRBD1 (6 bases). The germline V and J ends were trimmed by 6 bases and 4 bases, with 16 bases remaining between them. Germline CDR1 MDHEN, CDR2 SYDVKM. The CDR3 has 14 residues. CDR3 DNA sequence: TGTGCCAGCAGCGAAACAGGGTGGAGGTACGAGCAGTACTTC. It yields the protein CASSETGWRYEQYF.

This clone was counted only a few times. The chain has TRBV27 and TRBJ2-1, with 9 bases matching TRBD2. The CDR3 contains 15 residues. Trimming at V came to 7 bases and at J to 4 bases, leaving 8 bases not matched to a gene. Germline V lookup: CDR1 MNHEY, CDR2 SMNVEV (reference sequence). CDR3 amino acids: CASKPGLAGYNEQFF. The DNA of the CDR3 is TGTGCCAGCAAACCGGGACTAGCAGGTTACAATGAGCAGTTCTTC.

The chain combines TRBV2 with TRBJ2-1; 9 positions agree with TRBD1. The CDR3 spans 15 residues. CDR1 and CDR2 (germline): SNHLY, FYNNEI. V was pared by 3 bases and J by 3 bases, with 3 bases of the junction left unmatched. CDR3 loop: CASSEGTGNYNEQFF. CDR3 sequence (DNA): TGTGCCAGCAGTGAGGGGACAGGGAACTACAATGAGCAGTTCTTC.

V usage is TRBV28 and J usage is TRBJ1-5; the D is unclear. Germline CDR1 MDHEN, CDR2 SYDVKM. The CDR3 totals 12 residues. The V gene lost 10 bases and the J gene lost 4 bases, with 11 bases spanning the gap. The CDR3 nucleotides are TGTGCCACTTACGGCGGGAATCAGCCCCAGCATTTT. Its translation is CATYGGNQPQHF.

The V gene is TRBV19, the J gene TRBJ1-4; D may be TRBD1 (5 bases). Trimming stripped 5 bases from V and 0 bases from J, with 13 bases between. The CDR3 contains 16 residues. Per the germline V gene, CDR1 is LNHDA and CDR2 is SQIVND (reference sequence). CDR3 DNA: TGTGCCAGTAGTCCTCGCGGGGCTGCAACTAATGAAAAACTGTTTTTT. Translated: CASSPRGAATNEKLFF.

The CDR3 bases are TGTGCCAGCAGTTTAGCATGGACAGGGCGTCACTATGGCTACACCTTC. Translated: CASSLAWTGRHYGYTF. The chain uses TRBV28 and TRBJ1-2, with TRBD1 matching 8 bases. CDR1 and CDR2 from the germline V gene are MDHEN and SYDVKM. V dropped 2 bases and J dropped 3; count of bases not matched to a gene: 8. This CDR3 comprises 16 residues.

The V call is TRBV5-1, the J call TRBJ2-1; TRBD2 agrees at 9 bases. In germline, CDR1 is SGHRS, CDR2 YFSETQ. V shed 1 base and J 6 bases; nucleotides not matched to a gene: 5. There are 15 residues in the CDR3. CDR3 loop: CASSLIAGARNEQFF. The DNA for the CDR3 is TGCGCCAGCAGCTTGATAGCGGGGGCCCGCAATGAGCAGTTCTTC.

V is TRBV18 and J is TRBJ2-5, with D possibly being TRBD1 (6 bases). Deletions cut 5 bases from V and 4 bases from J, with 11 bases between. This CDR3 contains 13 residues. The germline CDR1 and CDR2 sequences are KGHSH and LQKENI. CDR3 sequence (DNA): TGTGCCAGCTCAGACAGGACTCGAGAGACCCAGTACTTC. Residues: CASSDRTRETQYF.

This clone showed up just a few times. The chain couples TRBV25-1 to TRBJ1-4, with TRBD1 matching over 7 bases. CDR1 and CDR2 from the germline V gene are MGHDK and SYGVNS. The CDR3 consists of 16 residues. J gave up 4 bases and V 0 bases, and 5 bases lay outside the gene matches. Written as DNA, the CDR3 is TGTGCCAGCAGTGAATATGGACAGGCCCTTAATGAAAAACTGTTTTTT. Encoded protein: CASSEYGQALNEKLFF.